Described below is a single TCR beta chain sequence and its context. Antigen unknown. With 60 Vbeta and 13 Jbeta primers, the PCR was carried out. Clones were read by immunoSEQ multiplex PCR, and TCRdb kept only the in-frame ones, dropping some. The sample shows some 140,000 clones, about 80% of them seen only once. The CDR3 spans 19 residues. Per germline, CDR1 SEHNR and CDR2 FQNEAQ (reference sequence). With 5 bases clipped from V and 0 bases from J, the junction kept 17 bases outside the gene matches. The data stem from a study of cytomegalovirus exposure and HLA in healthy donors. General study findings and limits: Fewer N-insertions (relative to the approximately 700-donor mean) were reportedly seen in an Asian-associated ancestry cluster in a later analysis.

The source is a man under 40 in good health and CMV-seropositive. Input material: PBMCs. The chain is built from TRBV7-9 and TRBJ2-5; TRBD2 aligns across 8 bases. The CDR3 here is CASSPARLAGRSNQETQYF. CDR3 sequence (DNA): TGTGCCAGCAGCCCAGCGCGGCTAGCGGGCCGTAGCAACCAAGAGACCCAGTACTTC.